This T cell receptor (beta chain) came from a study of sequential checkpoint blockade in melanoma. Study background: TCRbeta immunosequencing was performed on DNA from 75 to 95 pretreatment melanoma tumor samples. After nivolumab or ipilimumab alone, around 24 patients had week-13 rebiopsies. Whole-study results and caveats: Rising tumor T-cell fraction and clonality meant about 30 times likelier benefit.

Indicated treatment: randomized to nivolumab then ipilimumab (arm A) or the reverse (arm B). From germline, CDR1 is SGHRS and CDR2 YFSETQ. The germline V and J ends were trimmed by 2 bases and 7 bases, with 13 bases remaining between them. This CDR3 has 14 residues. On this clone itself: Its antigen is as yet unknown.

Profiled with immunoSEQ multiplex PCR; TCRdb holds only in-frame clones, not every one. Of about 2,400 clones in the sample, under 25% were seen once. The sequencing here drew on tumor tissue (inferred from file names), taken from a patient given nivolumab and ipilimumab in sequence. V usage is TRBV5-1 and J usage is TRBJ2-1; weak D call: TRBD2 (5 bases). This clonotype was sampled from a human donor with melanoma. CDR3: CASSFIAMWNEQFF. DNA for the CDR3: TGCGCCAGCAGCTTCATAGCGATGTGGAATGAGCAGTTCTTC.